This record covers a single T cell receptor beta chain. A read error may produce the germline difference seen at one junction end. This entry comes from a study of blood T cell repertoires in COVID-19. About the study: Whether acute or convalescent, the COVID-19 samples came from the United States, Italy and Spain. Sample material is recorded as cDNA or gDNA derived from T cells, B-cell-depleted T cells, or PBMCs.

Here immunoSEQ multiplex PCR was the method, and the copy in TCRdb shows in-frame clones only, minus some. This table holds more than 35,000 clones, about 82% found once. The source material was peripheral blood. The TCR sequence derives from a human donor in a cohort sampled during active COVID-19.

CDR3 amino acids: CATSPSGRDTGELFF. DNA for the CDR3: TGCGCCACCAGCCCCAGCGGTCGGGACACCGGGGAGCTGTTTTTT. The genes are TRBV5-1 and TRBJ2-2; perhaps TRBD2 as D (5 bases). The CDR3 spans 15 residues. Germline V lookup: CDR1 SGHRS, CDR2 YFSETQ.